The T cell receptor beta chain under discussion was sequenced for a study of T cell responses to AZD1222 COVID-19 vaccine. Between the trimmed V and J ends, which lost 3 bases and 0 bases, there was a span of 8 bases. Per germline, CDR1 KGHSH and CDR2 LQKENI. The CDR3 spans 14 residues. General study results and limits: Females outnumbered males among donors, who were mostly white British; clonal diversity was possibly underestimated.

Note on this clone: Its antigen is unknown.

Some clones are missing from TCRdb's copy, which holds only in-frame ones; the method was immunoSEQ multiplex PCR. This sample has about 95,000 clones; approximately 91% occur once, and the top ten carry roughly 4%. The genes are TRBV18 and TRBJ2-5; D is undetermined. Sequences were derived from peripheral blood, sampled on day 0 of AZD1222 vaccination. The receptor's source is an adult in good health. CDR3 DNA: TGTGCCAGCTCACCTACGCAGAACCAAGAGACCCAGTACTTC. Translation gives CASSPTQNQETQYF.